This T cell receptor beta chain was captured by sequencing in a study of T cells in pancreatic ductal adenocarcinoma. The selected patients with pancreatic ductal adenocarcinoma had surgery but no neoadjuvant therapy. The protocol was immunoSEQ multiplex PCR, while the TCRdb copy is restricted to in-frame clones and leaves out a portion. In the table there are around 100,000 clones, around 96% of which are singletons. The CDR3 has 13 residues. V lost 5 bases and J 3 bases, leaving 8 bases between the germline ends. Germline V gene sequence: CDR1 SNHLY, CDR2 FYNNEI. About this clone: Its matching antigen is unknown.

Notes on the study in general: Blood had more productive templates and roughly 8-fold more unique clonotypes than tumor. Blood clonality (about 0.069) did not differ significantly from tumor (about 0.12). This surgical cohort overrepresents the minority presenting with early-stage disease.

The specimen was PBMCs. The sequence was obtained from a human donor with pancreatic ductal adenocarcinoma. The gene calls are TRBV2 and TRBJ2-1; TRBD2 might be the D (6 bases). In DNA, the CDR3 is TGTGCCAGCAGTCCGGGACTCTACAATGAGCAGTTCTTC. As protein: CASSPGLYNEQFF.